One and the same sample provided the 2 T cell receptor beta chains below, sequenced in a study of blood T cells in healthy people across ages. Then a second PCR, running about 6 to 11 cycles, was carried out with a sample-barcoded 5' primer and a J-beta primer mix. TCRdb re-derived calls from the 5' RACE reads in MiXCR, one entry per CDR3 protein. Of roughly 1,500,000 distinct CDR3 sequences listed, roughly a third are singletons. Sequenced input: blood. The source of these receptors is a young woman in good health.

There are a few counts of this clonotype. A much larger clone differs by one base, so this may be a read error. This chain uses TRBV14 with TRBJ2-7, with D hard to call. CDR1 SGHDN and CDR2 FVKESK come from the germline V gene. The germline V and J ends were trimmed by 1 base and 3 bases, with 7 bases remaining between them. CDR3 length: 13 amino acids. In nucleotides, the CDR3 is TGTGCCAGCAGCCAAGTAGGGATCTACGAGCAGTACTTC. Encoded protein: CASSQVGIYEQYF.

This clonotype has only a few counts. The CDR3 coding sequence is TGTGCCAGCAGCCTAGAGCGTGCAGGGCGAGTCTCTGGGGCCAACGTCCTGACTTTC. This sequence encodes CASSLERAGRVSGANVLTF. The chain employs TRBV7-9 and TRBJ2-6, with a tentative D call TRBD1 (5 bases). The CDR3 consists of 19 residues. Trimming removed 5 bases at V and 0 bases at J, with 20 bases between. Germline values: CDR1 SEHNR, CDR2 FQNEAQ (reference sequence).